This record looks at one TCR beta chain sequence and its context. No antigen is known for it. The ends were cut back, 2 bases at V and 2 bases at J, with 25 bases in the middle. The CDR3 consists of 19 residues. Per the germline V gene, CDR1 is SGHAT and CDR2 is FQNNGV. This sample was included in a study of T cell repertoires in ileal Crohn's disease. Assay: immunoSEQ multiplex PCR; the TCRdb copy retains only in-frame clones and omits some. The sample contains a few thousand clones, around 80% of which appear only once. Findings and limits, study-wide: Compared with non-smokers, active smokers at surgery showed more clonal expansions.

This sequence originates from an adult with Crohn's disease. The chain carries TRBV11-2 and TRBJ2-7, with D perhaps matching TRBD1 (5 bases). Sequencing input: ileal tissue. As DNA, the CDR3 is TGTGCCAGCAGCTTAAGAGGAATACGAGACAGATCGATACCCTACGAGCAGTACTTC. It specifies CASSLRGIRDRSIPYEQYF.